This TCR beta chain comes out of a study of shared clonotypes between healthy human individuals. Study observations and caveats: Incomplete sequencing of sorted subsets was indicated by rarefaction despite large depth. Researchers sampled blood only, noting tissue repertoires likely differ. Unshared clonotypes carried lower generation probabilities than those common to all four donors.

V lost 6 bases to trimming and J lost 4 bases, with 9 bases between them. The CDR3 covers 11 residues. CDR1 is DFQATT, CDR2 SNEGSKA, per germline (reference sequence). This clone was detected once. Antigen: not known. Libraries were prepared by immunoSEQ multiplex PCR; TCRdb keeps only in-frame clonotypes and omits some of them. In the table there are about 1,500,000 clones, more than 95% of which are singletons. V and J are TRBV20-1 and TRBJ1-1; D uncertain. This TCR was recovered from a man younger than 45 in good health. Sequencing was done on a sample of naive CD4+ T cells sorted from blood. Subset here: CD45RA+ positively selected. The CDR3 sequence: CSAPGPTEAFF. CDR3 in DNA: TGCAGTGCCCCCGGGCCCACTGAAGCTTTCTTT.